This is a list of T cell receptor beta chains from one sample in a study of shared clonotypes between healthy human individuals. Clones were sequenced by immunoSEQ multiplex PCR, and TCRdb holds only the in-frame ones, with some missing. In the table there are just under 350,000 clones, more than 60% of which are singletons. Sequencing was carried out using memory CD4+ T cells sorted from blood. The origin of the receptors is a man aged 25-45 years in good health. CDR3s include the opening cysteine and the closing phenylalanine or tryptophan. D genes are given only for firm matches. Not all rows give a size; the values are once, few, many and, for expanded clones, a class.

abundance | j_gene | v_gene | d_gene | CDR3aa | CDR3nt
few | TRBJ2-1 | TRBV5-5 | NA | CASRSRGDSYNEQFF | TGTGCCAGCCGGAGTCGGGGTGACTCCTACAATGAGCAGTTCTTC
NA | TRBJ1-6 | TRBV13 | NA | CASKRGTISPLHF | TGTGCCAGCAAAAGGGGGACAATTTCACCCCTCCACTTT
NA | TRBJ2-5 | TRBV21-1 | NA | CASSSRLAGEGTQYF | TGTGCCAGCAGCTCCCGACTAGCGGGAGAGGGGACCCAGTACTTC
NA | TRBJ1-2 | TRBV9 | TRBD1 | CASSLTPGQAHGYTF | TGTGCCAGCAGCTTGACTCCGGGACAGGCTCATGGCTACACCTTC
NA | TRBJ2-5 | TRBV5-1 | NA | CASSIRGQETQYF | TGCGCCAGCAGCATCCGGGGTCAAGAGACCCAGTACTTC
NA | TRBJ2-1 | TRBV11-2 | NA | CASSLDRLGLGQYNEQFF | TGTGCCAGCAGCTTAGATCGGTTGGGTCTCGGACAGTACAATGAGCAGTTCTTC
few | TRBJ2-3 | TRBV5-4 | NA | CASSLYSTDTQYF | TGTGCCAGCAGCTTGTACAGCACAGATACGCAGTATTTT
few | TRBJ1-1 | TRBV28 | TRBD1 | CASSETGLNTEAFF | TGTGCCAGCTCCGAGACAGGGTTGAACACTGAAGCTTTCTTT
NA | TRBJ2-5 | TRBV7-3 | NA | CASSLREKETQYF | TGTGCCAGCAGCTTAAGGGAGAAAGAGACCCAGTACTTC
NA | TRBJ2-1 | TRBV5-5 | NA | CASSLARTNEQFF | TGTGCCAGCAGCCTAGCTCGGACCAATGAGCAGTTCTTC
NA | TRBJ1-5 | TRBV4-1 | NA | CASSQGINQPQHF | TGCGCCAGCAGCCAAGGAATAAATCAGCCCCAGCATTTT
few | TRBJ1-2 | TRBV19 | TRBD1 | CASSNDRENYGYTF | TGTGCCAGTAGTAATGACAGGGAAAACTATGGCTACACCTTC
NA | TRBJ1-4 | TRBV12-1 | NA | CASSSETNEKLFF | TGTGCCAGCAGCTCAGAGACTAATGAAAAACTGTTTTTT
NA | TRBJ2-7 | TRBV14 | TRBD2 | CASSHRGLAGVGEQYF | TGTGCCAGCAGCCACCGGGGACTAGCGGGAGTGGGCGAGCAGTACTTC
NA | TRBJ1-3 | TRBV5-1 | NA | CASSLGAAEINTIYF | TGCGCCAGCAGCTTGGGTGCGGCTGAAATAAACACCATATATTTT
NA | TRBJ2-7 | TRBV28 | TRBD1 | CASRETDRLTYEQYF | TGTGCCAGCCGAGAGACGGACAGGTTGACCTACGAGCAGTACTTC
few | TRBJ1-1 | TRBV19 | NA | CASRMGLTGTEAFF | TGTGCCAGTCGTATGGGACTTACAGGCACTGAAGCTTTCTTT
NA | TRBJ2-3 | TRBV28 | TRBD2 | CASRAMGLAGGSDTQYF | TGTGCCAGCAGGGCGATGGGACTAGCGGGAGGCTCAGATACGCAGTATTTT
NA | TRBJ1-5 | TRBV2 | NA | CASSEMNSNQPQHF | TGTGCCAGCAGTGAGATGAATAGCAATCAGCCCCAGCATTTT
NA | TRBJ2-7 | TRBV7-2 | TRBD1 | CASSASGGPREF | TGTGCCAGCAGCGCCTCAGGGGGCCCACGGGAATTC
NA | TRBJ1-4 | TRBV5-5 | TRBD1 | CASSFRQGDEKLFF | TGTGCCAGCAGCTTTAGACAGGGAGATGAAAAACTGTTTTTT
NA | TRBJ2-7 | TRBV9 | TRBD2 | CASSAAGGPDEQYF | TGTGCCAGCAGCGCGGCGGGAGGGCCCGACGAGCAGTACTTC
NA | TRBJ1-2 | TRBV6-1 | NA | CASSDGTPNYGYTF | TGTGCCAGCAGTGATGGGACACCGAACTATGGCTACACCTTC
NA | TRBJ2-7 | TRBV7-2 | NA | CASSLRIGGTAPYEQYF | TGTGCCAGCAGCTTACGGATAGGCGGGACAGCTCCCTACGAGCAGTACTTC
many | TRBJ1-1 | TRBV2 | NA | CASSFMNTEAFF | TGTGCCAGCAGTTTTATGAACACTGAAGCTTTCTTT
NA | TRBJ1-6 | TRBV5-4 | NA | CASSLDQTDSPLHF | TGTGCCAGCAGCTTGGATCAAACGGATTCACCCCTCCACTTT
NA | TRBJ2-7 | TRBV6-6 | NA | CASSRGEEQYF | TGTGCCAGCAGTCGAGGAGAGGAGCAGTACTTC
few | TRBJ1-5 | TRBV29-1 | NA | CSVVAGGSNQPQHF | TGCAGCGTTGTGGCGGGCGGTAGCAATCAGCCCCAGCATTTT
few | TRBJ2-3 | TRBV7-8 | TRBD2 | CASSLSGGRATDTQYF | TGTGCCAGCAGCTTGTCGGGCGGGAGGGCCACAGATACGCAGTATTTT
NA | TRBJ1-5 | TRBV9 | TRBD1 | CASGDRENQPQHF | TGTGCCAGCGGGGACAGAGAGAATCAGCCCCAGCATTTT
NA | TRBJ2-1 | TRBV11-3 | NA | CASSLRSQRGSGEQFF | TGTGCCAGCAGTCTTCGATCACAAAGGGGGAGCGGGGAGCAGTTCTTC